The TCR beta chain described here comes from a study of blood T cell repertoires in COVID-19. Original processing methods: Reference gene primer amplification yielded estimated nucleated cell counts. Libraries were prepared by immunoSEQ multiplex PCR; TCRdb keeps only in-frame clonotypes and omits some of them. The V and J calls and clone size come from that table; D and trimming were worked out from the DNA. Of roughly 250,000 clones listed, about 87% were seen once; the top ten hold roughly 1.6%. The germline V gene encodes CDR1 MNHEY and CDR2 SVGAGI. The CDR3 consists of 12 residues. V lost 6 bases and J 5 bases, leaving 9 bases between the germline ends.

Sequencing used PBMCs or T cells enriched from blood (not recorded which). This TCR was recovered from a woman in her 50s who had recovered from COVID-19. This chain connects TRBV6-5 to TRBJ2-3; D is possibly TRBD2 (5 bases). CDR3 bases: TGTGCCAGCAGCCGAGGAGGAGATACGCAGTATTTT. It encodes CASSRGGDTQYF.